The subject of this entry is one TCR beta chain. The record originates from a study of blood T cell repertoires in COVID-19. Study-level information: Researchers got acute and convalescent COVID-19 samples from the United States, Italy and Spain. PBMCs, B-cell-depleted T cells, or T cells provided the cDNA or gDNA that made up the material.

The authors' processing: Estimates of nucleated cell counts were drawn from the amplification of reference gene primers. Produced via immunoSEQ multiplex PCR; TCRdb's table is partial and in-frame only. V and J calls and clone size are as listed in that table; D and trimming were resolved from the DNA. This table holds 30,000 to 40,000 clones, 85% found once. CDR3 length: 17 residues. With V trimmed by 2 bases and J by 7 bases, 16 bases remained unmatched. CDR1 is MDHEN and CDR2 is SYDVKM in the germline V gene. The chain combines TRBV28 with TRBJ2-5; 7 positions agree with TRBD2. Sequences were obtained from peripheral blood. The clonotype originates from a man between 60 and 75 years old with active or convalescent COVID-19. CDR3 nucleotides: TGTGCCAGCAGTTTAAACATCGGGGAGGGAAAGAGAGCGACCCAGTACTTC. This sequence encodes CASSLNIGEGKRATQYF.